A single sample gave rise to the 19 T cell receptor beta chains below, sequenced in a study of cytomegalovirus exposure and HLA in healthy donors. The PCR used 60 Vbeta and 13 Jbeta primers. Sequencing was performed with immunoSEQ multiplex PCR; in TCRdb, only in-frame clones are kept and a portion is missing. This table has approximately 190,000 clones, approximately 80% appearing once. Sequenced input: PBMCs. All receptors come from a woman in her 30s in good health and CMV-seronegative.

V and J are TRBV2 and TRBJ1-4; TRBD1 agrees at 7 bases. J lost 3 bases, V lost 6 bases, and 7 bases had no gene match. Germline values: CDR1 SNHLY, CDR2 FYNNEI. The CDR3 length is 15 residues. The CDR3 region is CASRASGTANEKLFF. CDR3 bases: TGTGCCAGCAGGGCATCCGGGACAGCTAATGAAAAACTGTTTTTT. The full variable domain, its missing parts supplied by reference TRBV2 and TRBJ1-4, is EPEVTQTPSHQVTQMGQEVILRCVPISNHLYFYWYRQILGQKVEFLVSFYNNEISEKSEIFDDQFSVERPDGSNFTLKIRSTKLEDSAMYFCASRASGTANEKLFFGSGTQLSVL.

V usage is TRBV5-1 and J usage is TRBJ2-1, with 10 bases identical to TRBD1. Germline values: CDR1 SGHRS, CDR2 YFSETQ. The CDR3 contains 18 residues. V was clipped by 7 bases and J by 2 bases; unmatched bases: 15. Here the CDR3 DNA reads TGCGCCAGCGGCGGACAGGGGGTGATTCCCCGCACCTACAATGAGCAGTTCTTC. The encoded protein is CASGGQGVIPRTYNEQFF.

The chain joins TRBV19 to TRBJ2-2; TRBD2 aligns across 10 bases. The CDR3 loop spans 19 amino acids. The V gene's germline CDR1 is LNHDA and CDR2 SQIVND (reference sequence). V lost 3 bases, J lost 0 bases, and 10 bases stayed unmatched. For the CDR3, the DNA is TGTGCCAGTAGTATGGTACTAGCGGGATATTCGGCGAACACCGGGGAGCTGTTTTTT. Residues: CASSMVLAGYSANTGELFF.

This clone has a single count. Here the CDR3 reads CAISGGRGGNTIYF. CDR3 nucleotides: TGTGCCATCAGTGGTGGTCGTGGCGGAAACACCATATATTTT. V gene TRBV10-3 combines with J gene TRBJ1-3; D gene unclear. CDR1 ENHRY and CDR2 SYGVKD come from the germline V gene. This CDR3 region has 14 residues. The ends were cut back, 4 bases at V and 4 bases at J, with 11 bases in the middle.

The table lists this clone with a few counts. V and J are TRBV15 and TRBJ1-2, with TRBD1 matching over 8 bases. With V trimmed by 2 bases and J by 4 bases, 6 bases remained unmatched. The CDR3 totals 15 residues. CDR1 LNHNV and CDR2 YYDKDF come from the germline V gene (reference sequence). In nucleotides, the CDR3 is TGTGCCACCAGCAGAACCCGGACAGGGTTCTATGGCTACACCTTC. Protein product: CATSRTRTGFYGYTF.

In DNA form, the CDR3 reads TGTGCCAGCAGCAAACTCCTTCCCCTAGCTAACTATGGCTACACCTTC. As protein: CASSKLLPLANYGYTF. The chain recombines TRBV21-1 with TRBJ1-2. TRBV21-1 is assigned pseudogene status. The CDR3 runs 16 residues.

CDR3 sequence: CASTPRGGLNQPQHF. The CDR3 coding sequence is TGTGCCAGCACCCCAAGGGGAGGGTTAAATCAGCCCCAGCATTTT. The genes are TRBV2 and TRBJ1-5; D may be TRBD1 (5 bases). Germline V gene data show CDR1 as SNHLY and CDR2 as FYNNEI. V gave up 7 bases and J gave up 4 bases, with 17 bases separating them. This CDR3 is built from 15 residues.

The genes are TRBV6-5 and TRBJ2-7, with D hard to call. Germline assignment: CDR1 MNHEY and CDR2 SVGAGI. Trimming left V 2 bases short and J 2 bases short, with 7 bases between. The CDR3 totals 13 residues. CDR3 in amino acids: CASSYDGAYEQYF. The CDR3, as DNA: TGTGCCAGCAGTTACGACGGAGCCTACGAGCAGTACTTC.

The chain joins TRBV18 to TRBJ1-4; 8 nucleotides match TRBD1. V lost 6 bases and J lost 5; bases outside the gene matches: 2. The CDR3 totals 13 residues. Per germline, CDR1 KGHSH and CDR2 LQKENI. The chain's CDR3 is CASSGTGNEKLFF. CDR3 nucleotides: TGTGCCAGCTCCGGGACAGGAAATGAAAAACTGTTTTTT.

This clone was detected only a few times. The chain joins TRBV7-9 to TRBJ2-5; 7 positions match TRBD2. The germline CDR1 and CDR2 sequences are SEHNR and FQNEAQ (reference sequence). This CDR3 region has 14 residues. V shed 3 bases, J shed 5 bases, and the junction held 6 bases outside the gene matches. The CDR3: CASSLGLFSETQYF. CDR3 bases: TGTGCCAGCAGCTTGGGACTATTTAGCGAGACCCAGTACTTC.

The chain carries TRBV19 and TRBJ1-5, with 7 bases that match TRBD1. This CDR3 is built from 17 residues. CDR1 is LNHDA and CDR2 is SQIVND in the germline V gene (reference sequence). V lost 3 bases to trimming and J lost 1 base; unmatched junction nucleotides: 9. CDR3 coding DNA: TGTGCCAGTAGTATTGACAGGGTTGGGGTGAGCAATCAGCCCCAGCATTTT. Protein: CASSIDRVGVSNQPQHF.

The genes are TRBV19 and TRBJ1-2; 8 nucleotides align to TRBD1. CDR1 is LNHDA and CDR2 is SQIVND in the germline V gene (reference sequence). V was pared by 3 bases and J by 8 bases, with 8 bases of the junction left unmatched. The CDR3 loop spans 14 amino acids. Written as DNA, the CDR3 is TGTGCCAGTAGTATCGTTGCGGACAGGGTCGGCTACACCTTC. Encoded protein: CASSIVADRVGYTF.

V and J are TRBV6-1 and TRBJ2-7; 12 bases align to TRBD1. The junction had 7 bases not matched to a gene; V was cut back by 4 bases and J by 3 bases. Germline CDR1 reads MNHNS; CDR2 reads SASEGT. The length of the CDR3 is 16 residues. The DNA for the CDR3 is TGTGCCAGCAGTGCACCGGGACAGGGGGCGGGCTACGAGCAGTACTTC. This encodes CASSAPGQGAGYEQYF.

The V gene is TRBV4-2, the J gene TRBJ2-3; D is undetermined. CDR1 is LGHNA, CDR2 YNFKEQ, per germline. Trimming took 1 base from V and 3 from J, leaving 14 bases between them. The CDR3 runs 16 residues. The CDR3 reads CASSQASLAMTDTQYF. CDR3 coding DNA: TGTGCCAGCAGCCAAGCCTCACTTGCGATGACAGATACGCAGTATTTT.

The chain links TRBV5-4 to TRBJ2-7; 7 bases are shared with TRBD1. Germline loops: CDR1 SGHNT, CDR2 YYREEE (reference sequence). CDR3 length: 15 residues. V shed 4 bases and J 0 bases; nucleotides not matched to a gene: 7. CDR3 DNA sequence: TGTGCCAGCAGCCGGCCAGGGGACAGCTCCTACGAGCAGTACTTC. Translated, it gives CASSRPGDSSYEQYF.

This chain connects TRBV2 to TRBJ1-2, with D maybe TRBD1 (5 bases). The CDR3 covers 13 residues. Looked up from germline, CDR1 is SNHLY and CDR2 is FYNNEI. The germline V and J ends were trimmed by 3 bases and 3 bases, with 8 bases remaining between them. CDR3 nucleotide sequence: TGTGCCAGCAGTGAGGAAGGGGACTATGGCTACACCTTC. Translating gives CASSEEGDYGYTF.

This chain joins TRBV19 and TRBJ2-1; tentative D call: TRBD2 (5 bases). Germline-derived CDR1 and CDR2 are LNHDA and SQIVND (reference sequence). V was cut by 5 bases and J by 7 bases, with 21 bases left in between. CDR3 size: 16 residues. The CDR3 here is CASSGRTPNRGNEQFF. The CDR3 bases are TGTGCCAGTAGTGGTCGCACACCGAACCGAGGGAATGAGCAGTTCTTC.

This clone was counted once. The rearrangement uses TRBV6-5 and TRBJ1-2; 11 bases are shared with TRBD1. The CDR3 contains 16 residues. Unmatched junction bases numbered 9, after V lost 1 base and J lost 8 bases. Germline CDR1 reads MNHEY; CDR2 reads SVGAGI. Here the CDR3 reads CASSYFADRGRRGYTF. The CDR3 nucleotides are TGTGCCAGCAGTTACTTTGCGGACAGGGGGCGAAGGGGCTACACCTTC.

This CDR3 reads CASSQGGQSVAYGYTF. CDR3 bases: TGCGCCAGCAGCCAAGGGGGGCAGTCCGTAGCCTATGGCTACACCTTC. The chain recombines TRBV4-1 with TRBJ1-2; possibly TRBD1 for D (6 bases). This CDR3 comprises 16 residues. Trimming stripped 1 base from V and 4 bases from J, with 16 bases between. Germline V gene sequence: CDR1 MGHRA, CDR2 YSYEKL.